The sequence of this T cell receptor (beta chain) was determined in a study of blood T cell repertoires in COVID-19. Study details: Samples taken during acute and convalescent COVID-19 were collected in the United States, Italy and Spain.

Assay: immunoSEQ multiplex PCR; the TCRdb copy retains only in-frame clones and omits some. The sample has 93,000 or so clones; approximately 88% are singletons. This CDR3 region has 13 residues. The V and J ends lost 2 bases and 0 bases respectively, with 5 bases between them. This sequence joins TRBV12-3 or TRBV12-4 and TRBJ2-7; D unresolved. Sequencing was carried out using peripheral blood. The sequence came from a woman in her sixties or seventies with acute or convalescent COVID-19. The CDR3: CASSLTVSYEQYF. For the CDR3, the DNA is TGTGCCAGCAGTTTAACTGTCTCCTACGAGCAGTACTTC.